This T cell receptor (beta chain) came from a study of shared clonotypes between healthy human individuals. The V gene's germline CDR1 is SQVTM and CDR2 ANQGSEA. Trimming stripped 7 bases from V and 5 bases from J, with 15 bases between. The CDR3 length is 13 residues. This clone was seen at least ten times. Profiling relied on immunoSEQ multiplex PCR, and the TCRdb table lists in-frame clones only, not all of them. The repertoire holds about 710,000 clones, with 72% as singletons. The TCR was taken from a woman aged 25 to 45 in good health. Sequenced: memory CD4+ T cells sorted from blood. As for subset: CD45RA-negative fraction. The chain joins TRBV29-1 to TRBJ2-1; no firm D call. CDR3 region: CSAAVYTNNEQFF. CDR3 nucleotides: TGCAGCGCCGCGGTATACACTAACAATGAGCAGTTCTTC.